Shown below are 5 T cell receptor beta chains from a single sample sequenced in a study of blood T cell repertoires in COVID-19. Repertoires were generated with immunoSEQ multiplex PCR, while TCRdb's copy carries only in-frame clones and drops some. The sample yields over 150,000 clones, almost 80% seen once. The sequencing input was peripheral blood. Receptor source: a woman aged 70 to 79 with acute or convalescent COVID-19.

The rearrangement links TRBV24-1 to TRBJ2-5; D gene ambiguous. The ends were cut back, 7 bases at V and 1 base at J, with 9 bases in the middle. This CDR3 region has 13 residues. CDR1 and CDR2 from the germline V gene are KGHDR and SFDVKD. CDR3: CATSHGSQETQYF. CDR3 sequence (DNA): TGTGCCACCAGCCACGGGTCCCAAGAGACCCAGTACTTC.

This clone showed up many times. The rearrangement uses TRBV13 and TRBJ2-1; possibly TRBD2 for D (7 bases). CDR1 and CDR2 from the germline V gene are PRHDT and FYEKMQ (reference sequence). Trimming removed 2 bases from V and 7 bases from J, with 27 bases in between. The CDR3 sequence is 19 residues long. DNA for the CDR3: TGTGCCAGCAGCTTAAGTCCCTGGTCAAGGGGGGGAAGGCGGAATGAGCAGTTCTTC. Residues: CASSLSPWSRGGRRNEQFF.

The rearrangement links TRBV15 to TRBJ2-2; 10 bases match TRBD1. Germline V CDR1 and CDR2: LNHNV, YYDKDF (reference sequence). This CDR3 spans 17 amino acids. The trim removed 10 bases at V and 3 bases at J, leaving 14 bases unmatched. CDR3 protein: CAKPDRGFFPDTGELFF. DNA of the CDR3: TGTGCCAAACCGGACAGGGGGTTTTTTCCGGACACCGGGGAGCTGTTTTTT.

The gene calls are TRBV6-5 and TRBJ1-5; D gene ambiguous. The V end lost 6 bases, the J end lost 5 bases, and 14 bases lay between the germline ends. CDR3 length equals 14 residues. Per germline, CDR1 MNHEY and CDR2 SVGAGI. As DNA, the CDR3 is TGTGCCAGCAGCATCACTAGGGCTCATCAGCCCCAGCATTTT. It specifies CASSITRAHQPQHF.

This clone has more than one count but fewer than ten. The rearrangement uses TRBV4-2 and TRBJ1-2; 8 bases map to TRBD1. Germline V lookup: CDR1 LGHNA, CDR2 YNFKEQ. CDR3 length: 15 residues. The V segment lost 3 bases and the J segment 5 bases; nucleotides outside the gene matches: 8. For the CDR3, the DNA is TGTGCCAGCAGCCAGGAGAGACAGGGGCTATATGGCTACACCTTC. Translation: CASSQERQGLYGYTF.